This is a list of T cell receptor beta chains from one sample in a study of T cells in Graves' hyperthyroidism and ophthalmopathy. TCRdb re-called the multiplex PCR reads with MiXCR, one entry per CDR3 protein. The table lists about 590,000 distinct CDR3 sequences, approximately 14% of them singletons, with less than 9.5% in the top ten. The sample taken for sequencing was blood. All receptors come from a woman under 40 with Graves' hyperthyroidism. The CDR3 runs from the conserved cysteine through the conserved F or W. D genes are given only for firm matches. Size is stated for part of the rows, as once, few or many counts, or as a class when the clone is expanded.

clone_size	d_call	v_call	j_call	cdr3_aa	cdr3_nt
.	.	TRBV3-1	TRBJ1-3	CASSLRRGISGNTIYF	TGTGCCAGCAGCCTACGTAGGGGGATCTCTGGAAACACCATATATTTT
few	TRBD2	TRBV6-7	TRBJ2-1	CASSYPGTSGSMAQNEQFF	TGTGCCAGCAGTTACCCCGGGACTAGCGGGAGTATGGCACAGAATGAGCAGTTCTTC
.	TRBD2	TRBV5-6	TRBJ2-1	CASSKLAGGNNEQFF	TGTGCCAGCAGCAAACTAGCGGGAGGAAACAATGAGCAGTTCTTC
.	.	TRBV20-1	TRBJ2-3	CSARWTKGAGTDTQYF	TGCAGTGCTAGATGGACGAAAGGGGCAGGGACAGATACGCAGTATTTT
many	.	TRBV5-1	TRBJ2-1	CASSLTVQYNEQFF	TGCGCCAGCAGCCTAACGGTACAATACAATGAGCAGTTCTTC
many	.	TRBV20-1	TRBJ1-1	CSASPGGMNTEAFF	TGCAGTGCTAGTCCTGGGGGAATGAACACTGAAGCTTTCTTT
many	.	TRBV3-1	TRBJ2-1	CASSQDLGYNEQFF	TGTGCCAGCAGCCAAGATCTCGGGTACAATGAGCAGTTCTTC
many	TRBD1	TRBV20-1	TRBJ1-6	CSASRQGANLSPLHF	TGCAGTGCTAGTAGACAGGGGGCAAATCTTTCACCCCTCCACTTT
many	.	TRBV30	TRBJ1-5	CAWTDSRDQPQHF	TGTGCCTGGACGGACAGCCGAGATCAGCCCCAGCATTTT
.	.	TRBV9	TRBJ2-1	CASSVGINEQFF	TGTGCCAGCAGCGTAGGAATAAATGAGCAGTTCTTC
many	TRBD1	TRBV11-2	TRBJ1-1	CASSSGQGSTEAFF	TGTGCCAGCAGCTCCGGACAGGGATCCACTGAAGCTTTCTTT
many	.	TRBV6-1	TRBJ2-3	CASSPHPRADTQYF	TGTGCCAGCAGCCCCCATCCGAGGGCAGATACGCAGTATTTT
many	.	TRBV7-2	TRBJ2-7	CASSGRTVEQYF	TGTGCCAGCAGCGGCAGGACGGTCGAGCAGTACTTC
many	.	TRBV18	TRBJ1-5	CASSPGRNSNQPQHF	TGTGCCAGCTCACCAGGCAGAAATAGCAATCAGCCCCAGCATTTT
many	TRBD1	TRBV2	TRBJ2-1	CASRETGSSYNEQFF	TGTGCCAGCAGGGAGACAGGGAGCTCGTACAATGAGCAGTTCTTC
many	.	TRBV5-1	TRBJ2-5	CASSPDYGETQYF	TGCGCCAGCAGCCCAGACTACGGGGAGACCCAGTACTTC
many	TRBD1	TRBV7-2	TRBJ1-2	CASSRRQGADGYTF	TGTGCCAGCAGCCGACGGCAGGGGGCTGATGGCTACACCTTC
few	TRBD2	TRBV11-1	TRBJ2-1	CASSPILAGTYNEQFF	TGTGCCAGCAGTCCAATACTAGCGGGCACCTACAATGAGCAGTTCTTC
few	.	TRBV5-1	TRBJ2-3	CASSLSPGFSSDTQYF	TGCGCCAGCAGCTTGTCACCGGGATTTTCTTCGGATACGCAGTATTTT
.	TRBD1	TRBV6-1	TRBJ1-2	CASRERGLYGYTF	TGTGCCAGCAGGGAAAGGGGGCTGTATGGCTACACCTTC